This T cell receptor (beta chain) emerged from a study of CD8 T cells in Susac syndrome. Roughly 0.45 to 1 ug RNA was reverse transcribed with random hexamers. With immunoSEQ multiplex PCR, TCR beta CDR3 was amplified across 54 Vbeta and 13 Jbeta. One entry per CDR3 protein, called by TCRdb with MiXCR from the immunoSEQ multiplex PCR reads. The data hold roughly 140,000 distinct CDR3 sequences, with nearly 97% observed a single time. This CDR3 comprises 14 residues. Germline values: CDR1 MGHRA, CDR2 YSYEKL. With 8 bases removed from V and 8 bases from J, the gap between germline ends came to 18 bases. The authors carried out high-throughput sequencing of TCR beta. They applied it to CD8+ and CD4+ T cells obtained from blood.

The gene calls are TRBV4-1 and TRBJ2-2; D is possibly TRBD1 (6 bases). The sequencing input was CD8+ T cells from PBMCs. The sequence was collected from a human donor with multiple sclerosis. CDR3: CASHNGQRPGELFF. CDR3 in DNA: TGCGCCAGCCACAACGGACAGAGACCGGGGGAGCTGTTTTTT.